The sequence of this T cell receptor beta chain was determined in a study of coeliac disease. About this clone itself: Its target is not known.

Study-level results: Control samples showed higher TRB and TRG clonality than intraepithelial and lamina propria samples in active celiac disease.

Profiled with immunoSEQ multiplex PCR; TCRdb holds only in-frame clones, not every one. The data hold about 6,500 clones, with around 62% observed a single time. The CDR3 sequence is 13 residues long. Trimming stripped 2 bases from V and 4 bases from J, with 9 bases between. Germline lookup yields CDR1 SGHRS and CDR2 YFSETQ. Material for sequencing was lymphocytes from the gut lamina propria. V and J are TRBV5-1 and TRBJ1-1; no definite D call. This sequence originates from a man aged 60 to 75 with celiac disease on a gluten-free diet. As DNA, the CDR3 is TGCGCCAGCAGCTTTGCGGGGAGCACTGAAGCTTTCTTT. Its protein product is CASSFAGSTEAFF.